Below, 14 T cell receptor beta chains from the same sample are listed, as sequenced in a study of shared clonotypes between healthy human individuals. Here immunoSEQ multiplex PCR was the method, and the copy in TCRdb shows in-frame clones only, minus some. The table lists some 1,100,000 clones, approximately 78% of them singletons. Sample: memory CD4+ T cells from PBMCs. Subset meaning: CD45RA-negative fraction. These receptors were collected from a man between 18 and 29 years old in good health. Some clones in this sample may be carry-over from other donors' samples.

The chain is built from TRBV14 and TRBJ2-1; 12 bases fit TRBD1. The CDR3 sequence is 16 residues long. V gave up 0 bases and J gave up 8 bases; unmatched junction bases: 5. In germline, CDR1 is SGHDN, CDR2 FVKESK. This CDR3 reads CASSQERDRGLDEQFF. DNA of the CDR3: TGTGCCAGCAGCCAAGAGCGGGACAGGGGGCTCGATGAGCAGTTCTTC. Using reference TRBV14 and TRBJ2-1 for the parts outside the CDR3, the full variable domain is EAGVTQFPSHSVIEKGQTVTLRCDPISGHDNLYWYRRVMGKEIKFLLHFVKESKQDESGMPNNRFLAERTGGTYSTLKVQPAELEDSGVYFCASSQERDRGLDEQFFGPGTRLTVL.

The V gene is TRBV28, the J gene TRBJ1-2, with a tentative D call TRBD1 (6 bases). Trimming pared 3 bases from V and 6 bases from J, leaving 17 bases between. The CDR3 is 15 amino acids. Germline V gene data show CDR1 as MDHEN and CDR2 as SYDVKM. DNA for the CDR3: TGTGCCAGCAGTTTCTTGGCAGGGGCTGGCCATGGCTACACCTTC. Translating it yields CASSFLAGAGHGYTF.

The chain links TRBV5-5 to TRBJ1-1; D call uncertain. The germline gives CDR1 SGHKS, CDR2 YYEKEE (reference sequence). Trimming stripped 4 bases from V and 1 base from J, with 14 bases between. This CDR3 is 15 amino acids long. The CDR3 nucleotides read TGTGCCAGCAGCCCACCGGGCAGGAAGAACACTGAAGCTTTCTTT. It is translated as CASSPPGRKNTEAFF. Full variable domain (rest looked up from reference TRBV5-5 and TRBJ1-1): DAGVTQSPTHLIKTRGQQVTLRCSPISGHKSVSWYQQVLGQGPQFIFQYYEKEERGRGNFPDRFSARQFPNYSSELNVNALLLGDSALYLCASSPPGRKNTEAFFGQGTRLTVV.

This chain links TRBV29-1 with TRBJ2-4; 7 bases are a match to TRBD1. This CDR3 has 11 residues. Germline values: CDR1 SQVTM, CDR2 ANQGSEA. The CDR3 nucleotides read TGCTCCGGGACAGTAAAAAACATTCAGTACTTC. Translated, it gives CSGTVKNIQYF. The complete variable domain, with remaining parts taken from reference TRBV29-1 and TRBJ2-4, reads SAVISQKPSRDICQRGTSLTIQCQVDSQVTMMFWYRQQPGQSLTLIATANQGSEATYESGFVIDKFPISRPNLTFSTLTVSNMSPEDSSIYLCSGTVKNIQYFGAGTRLSVL.

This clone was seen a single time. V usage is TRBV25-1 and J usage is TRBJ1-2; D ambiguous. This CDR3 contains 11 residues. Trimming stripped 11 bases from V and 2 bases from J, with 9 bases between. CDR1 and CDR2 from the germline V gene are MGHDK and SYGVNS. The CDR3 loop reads CAASLNYGYTF. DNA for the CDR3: TGTGCCGCCTCTCTAAACTATGGCTACACCTTC.

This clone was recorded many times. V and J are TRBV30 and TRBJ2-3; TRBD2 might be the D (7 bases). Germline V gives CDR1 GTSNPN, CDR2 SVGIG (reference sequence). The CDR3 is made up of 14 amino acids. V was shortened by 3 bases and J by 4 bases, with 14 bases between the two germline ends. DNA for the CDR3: TGTGCCTGGAGCCAAGGGGGGAGGGCAGATACGCAGTATTTT. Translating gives CAWSQGGRADTQYF.

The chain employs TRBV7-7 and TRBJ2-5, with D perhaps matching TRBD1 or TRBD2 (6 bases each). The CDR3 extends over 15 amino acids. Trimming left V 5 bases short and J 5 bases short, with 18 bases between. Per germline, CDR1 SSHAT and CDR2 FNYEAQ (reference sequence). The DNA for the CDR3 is TGTGCCAGCAGCAACGAGGGGGGTTTGGGTGAGACCCAGTACTTC. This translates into CASSNEGGLGETQYF.

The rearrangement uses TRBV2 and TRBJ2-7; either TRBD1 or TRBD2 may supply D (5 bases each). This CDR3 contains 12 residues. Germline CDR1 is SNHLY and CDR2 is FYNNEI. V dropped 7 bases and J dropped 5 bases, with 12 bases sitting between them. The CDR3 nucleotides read TGTGCCAGCAACTCAGGGAGCAACGAGCAGTACTTC. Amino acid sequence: CASNSGSNEQYF. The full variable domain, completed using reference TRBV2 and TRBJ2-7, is EPEVTQTPSHQVTQMGQEVILRCVPISNHLYFYWYRQILGQKVEFLVSFYNNEISEKSEIFDDQFSVERPDGSNFTLKIRSTKLEDSAMYFCASNSGSNEQYFGPGTRLTVT.

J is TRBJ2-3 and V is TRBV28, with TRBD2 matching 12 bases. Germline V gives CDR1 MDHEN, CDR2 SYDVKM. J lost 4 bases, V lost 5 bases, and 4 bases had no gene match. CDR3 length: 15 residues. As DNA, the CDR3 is TGTGCCAGCAGTCCTAGCGGGAGGGGACCAGATACGCAGTATTTT. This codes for CASSPSGRGPDTQYF.

CDR3 nucleotides: TGTGCCAGCAGCCGACAGGGGCGAAGGGAGACCCAGTACTTC. It translates to CASSRQGRRETQYF. The V gene is TRBV7-9, the J gene TRBJ2-5; 8 positions match TRBD1. The CDR3 extends over 14 amino acids. Germline loops: CDR1 SEHNR, CDR2 FQNEAQ (reference sequence). Trimming removed 5 bases from V and 5 bases from J; junction bases left unmatched: 7.

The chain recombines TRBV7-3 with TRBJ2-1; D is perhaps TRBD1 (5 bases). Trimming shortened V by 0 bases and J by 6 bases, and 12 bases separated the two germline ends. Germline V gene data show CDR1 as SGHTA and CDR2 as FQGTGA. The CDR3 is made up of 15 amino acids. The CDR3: CASSLTPLQGNEQFF. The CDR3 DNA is TGTGCCAGCAGCTTAACGCCTCTTCAGGGCAATGAGCAGTTCTTC.

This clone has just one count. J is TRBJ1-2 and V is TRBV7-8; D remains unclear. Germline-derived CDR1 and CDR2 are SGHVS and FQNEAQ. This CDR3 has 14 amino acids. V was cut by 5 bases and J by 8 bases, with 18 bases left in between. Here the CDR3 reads CASSPNPRTWGYTF. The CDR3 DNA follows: TGTGCCAGCAGCCCCAACCCTCGGACCTGGGGCTACACCTTC.

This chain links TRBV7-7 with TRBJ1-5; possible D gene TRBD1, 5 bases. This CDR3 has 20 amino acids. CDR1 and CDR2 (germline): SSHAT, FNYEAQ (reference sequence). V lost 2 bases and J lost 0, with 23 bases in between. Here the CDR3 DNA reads TGTGCCAGCAGCTTAAAATCCGCGGGATACAGGCCGCTTAGCAATCAGCCCCAGCATTTT. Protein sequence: CASSLKSAGYRPLSNQPQHF.

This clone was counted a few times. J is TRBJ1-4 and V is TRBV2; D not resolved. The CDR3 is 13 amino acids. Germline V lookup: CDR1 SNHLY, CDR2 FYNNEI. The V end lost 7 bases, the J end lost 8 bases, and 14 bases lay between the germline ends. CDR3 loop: CASKGWSAEKLFF. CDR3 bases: TGTGCCAGCAAAGGGTGGAGTGCGGAAAAACTGTTTTTT.